This TCR beta chain was identified in a study of shared clonotypes between healthy human individuals. General study points: Naive CD4 clonotypes overlapped across a few donors at approximately 5.5%.

Genomic DNA of each subset was evenly split across several immunoSEQ plates. Template for every sorted-subset replicate PCR totaled 150 to 250 ng DNA, around 33,000 T cell genomes. In the authors' workflow: ImmunoSEQ junction-only sequences lacked quality scores, so their filtering differed. Sequencing was performed with immunoSEQ multiplex PCR; in TCRdb, only in-frame clones are kept and a portion is missing. For V, J and clone size, that table is used; D and trimming come from the DNA. The table has around 980,000 clones, about 80% seen once; the top ten hold roughly 0.57%. V was pared by 7 bases and J by 5 bases, with 9 bases of the junction left unmatched. The CDR3 runs 15 residues. Germline CDR1 reads MDHEN; CDR2 reads SYDVKM. A word on this clone: The antigen is unknown.

Sequencing used memory CD4+ T cells from PBMCs. Documented subset: CD45RA-negative fraction. The chain carries TRBV28 and TRBJ1-5; TRBD1 agrees at 9 bases. The source is a man aged 18 to 30 in good health. Some clones in this sample may be carry-over from other donors' samples. The CDR3 sequence is CASIQRDRAYQPQHF. The CDR3, as DNA: TGTGCCAGCATTCAACGGGACAGGGCATATCAGCCCCAGCATTTT.